These 21 T cell receptor beta chains originate from one sample sequenced in a study of chemoradiotherapy in HPV16-positive cancers. TCRdb's copy holds only in-frame clones and misses some; the assay was immunoSEQ multiplex PCR. The sample comprises around 8,800 clones, about 88% of which are singletons, and under 3.5% rests with the top ten. The sample was tumor tissue, taken from a patient who underwent chemoradiotherapy. The receptors shown here come from a human donor with HPV-associated anogenital cancer.

V is TRBV7-2 and J is TRBJ1-1; 7 bases match TRBD1. Germline CDR1 reads SGHTA; CDR2 reads FQGNSA. This CDR3 has 14 residues. The V and J ends lost 2 bases and 4 bases, in that order; junction bases with no gene match: 4. For the CDR3, the DNA is TGTGCCAGCAGCTTATCAGGGGGTGGCACTGAAGCTTTCTTT. Amino acid sequence: CASSLSGGGTEAFF.

This sequence joins TRBV30 and TRBJ1-1; D perhaps matches TRBD1 (5 bases). CDR1 and CDR2 (germline): GTSNPN, SVGIG (reference sequence). Trimming took 3 bases from V and 5 from J, leaving 22 bases between them. The CDR3 extends over 16 amino acids. CDR3 amino acids: CAWSPPKVQGRTEAFF. CDR3 nucleotide sequence: TGTGCCTGGAGCCCCCCGAAGGTCCAGGGAAGGACTGAAGCTTTCTTT.

This clone has a single count. The rearrangement links TRBV5-6 to TRBJ2-1; 12 bases align to TRBD1. Germline V gives CDR1 SGHDT, CDR2 YYEEEE. The CDR3 contains 17 residues. V was pared by 4 bases and J by 7 bases, with 12 bases of the junction left unmatched. CDR3 coding DNA: TGTGCCAGCAGCCAAGCACCGGGACAGGGGGCGAGTAATGAGCAGTTCTTC. This gives the protein CASSQAPGQGASNEQFF.

The CDR3, as DNA: TGTGCCTGGAGTGCAAAAATCCGGGACGGATCCTATGGCTACACCTTC. Its translation: CAWSAKIRDGSYGYTF. This chain uses TRBV30 with TRBJ1-2; possible D gene TRBD1, 5 bases. The CDR3 covers 16 residues. V dropped 1 base and J dropped 4 bases, with 19 bases sitting between them. Germline V gives CDR1 GTSNPN, CDR2 SVGIG (reference sequence).

This chain uses TRBV10-2 with TRBJ2-3; possible D gene TRBD1, 5 bases. V lost 3 bases, J lost 4 bases, and 5 bases lay in between. The CDR3 consists of 12 residues. Germline CDR1 is WSHSY and CDR2 is SAAADI. This CDR3 is CASSDRADTQYF. CDR3 bases: TGCGCCAGCAGTGACAGGGCAGATACGCAGTATTTT.

V and J are TRBV28 and TRBJ2-3; 10 bases line up with TRBD1. The CDR3 is 14 residues long. Germline CDR1 reads MDHEN; CDR2 reads SYDVKM. V lost 6 bases, J lost 6 bases, and 6 bases stayed unmatched. The CDR3 spells CASSRDRGRDTQYF. For the CDR3, the DNA is TGTGCCAGCAGCCGGGACAGGGGAAGGGATACGCAGTATTTT.

The chain combines TRBV27 with TRBJ2-7; possibly TRBD1 or TRBD2 for D (7 bases each). CDR3 size: 17 residues. V shed 11 bases and J shed 2 bases, with 28 bases lying between them. Germline V gene lookup returns CDR1 MNHEY and CDR2 SMNVEV (reference sequence). The CDR3 sequence: CASAGGGWREPPYEQYF. In DNA form, the CDR3 reads TGTGCCTCAGCAGGGGGGGGTTGGCGGGAGCCTCCCTACGAGCAGTACTTC.

The genes are TRBV7-6 and TRBJ2-2; tentative D call: TRBD1 (6 bases). CDR3 length: 14 residues. CDR1 is SGHVS and CDR2 is FNYEAQ in the germline V gene. Trimming took 4 bases from V and 7 from J, leaving 13 bases between them. The DNA for the CDR3 is TGTGCCAGCAGCTCCACAGGGCCGGGCGGGGAGCTGTTTTTT. This sequence encodes CASSSTGPGGELFF. Variable domain in full (rest from reference TRBV7-6 and TRBJ2-2): GAGVSQSPRYKVTKRGQDVALRCDPISGHVSLYWYRQALGQGPEFLTYFNYEAQQDKSGLPNDRFSAERPEGSISTLTIQRTEQRDSAMYRCASSSTGPGGELFFGEGSRLTVL.

The chain carries TRBV7-9 and TRBJ1-1; D unclear. Trimming shortened V by 2 bases and J by 3 bases, and 7 bases separated the two germline ends. CDR3 length: 13 amino acids. Germline CDR1 SEHNR, CDR2 FQNEAQ (reference sequence). CDR3 sequence: CASSLRSHTEAFF. The CDR3 nucleotides are TGTGCCAGCAGCTTAAGATCACACACTGAAGCTTTCTTT.

This chain joins TRBV19 and TRBJ1-5; a weak D match, TRBD1 (6 bases). The CDR3 spans 12 residues. CDR1 is LNHDA and CDR2 is SQIVND in the germline V gene (reference sequence). The V and J ends lost 6 bases and 5 bases respectively, with 8 bases between them. The CDR3 reads CASRAGDQPQHF. As DNA, the CDR3 is TGTGCCAGTAGGGCAGGGGATCAGCCCCAGCATTTT.

This chain links TRBV14 with TRBJ1-2, with D possibly being TRBD1 (5 bases). The CDR3 extends over 16 amino acids. Trimming cost V 2 bases and J 3 bases, with 16 bases left between them. Germline-derived CDR1 and CDR2 are SGHDN and FVKESK. The CDR3 DNA reads TGTGCCAGCAGCCAATACCCGAGGGGAGGGGACTATGGCTACACCTTC. It translates to CASSQYPRGGDYGYTF.

V and J are TRBV6-6 and TRBJ2-3; tentative D call: TRBD2 (5 bases). CDR1 MNHNY and CDR2 SVGAGI come from the germline V gene (reference sequence). The CDR3 has 13 residues. The V end lost 5 bases, the J end lost 6 bases, and 12 bases lay between the germline ends. The CDR3 region is CASSDRLLDTQYF. The CDR3 bases are TGTGCCAGCAGTGACCGACTACTCGATACGCAGTATTTT.

This clone appeared once. This sequence joins TRBV10-1 and TRBJ1-2; unclear D gene. V lost 7 bases to trimming and J lost 0 bases, with 15 bases between them. Germline V gene sequence: CDR1 WNHNN, CDR2 SYGVQD (reference sequence). This CDR3 has 15 amino acids. The CDR3 is CASTLKHGANYGYTF. CDR3 bases: TGCGCCAGCACCTTAAAACATGGGGCTAACTATGGCTACACCTTC.

The chain carries TRBV5-1 and TRBJ1-3; 8 bases are shared with TRBD1. Germline lookup yields CDR1 SGHRS and CDR2 YFSETQ. The CDR3 length is 16 residues. J lost 4 bases, V lost 0 bases, and 6 bases had no gene match. CDR3 DNA: TGCGCCAGCAGCTTGGGGGACAGGTTTGGAGGAAACACCATATATTTT. Protein sequence: CASSLGDRFGGNTIYF.

The chain has TRBV2 and TRBJ1-2; 8 nucleotides align to TRBD1. Trimming took 8 bases from V and 5 from J; bases not matched to a gene: 4. CDR3 length: 12 amino acids. Per the germline V gene, CDR1 is SNHLY and CDR2 is FYNNEI. The CDR3, as DNA: TGTGCCAGCCGGCAGGGGGCATATGGCTACACCTTC. Protein sequence: CASRQGAYGYTF.

In this sample, this clone turned up once. V and J are TRBV21-1 and TRBJ2-7; TRBD1, as called in the table, went unchecked against the DNA. TRBV21-1 is a recognized pseudogene. CDR3 size: 15 residues. CDR3 loop: CASSNLTSSPPEQYF. CDR3 coding DNA: TGTGCCAGCAGCAATCTGACATCTTCCCCTCCCGAGCAGTACTTC.

This clone was detected only a few times. The V gene is TRBV28, the J gene TRBJ1-5; D gene uncertain. Trimming cost V 4 bases and J 9 bases, with 10 bases left between them. CDR1 is MDHEN and CDR2 is SYDVKM in the germline V gene. The CDR3 runs to 12 residues. The CDR3 nucleotides are TGTGCCAGCAGTTCCCCACCGATGCCCCAGCATTTT. This codes for CASSSPPMPQHF.

The CDR3 sequence is CASTGLGTSGGTDTQYF. CDR3 in DNA: TGTGCCAGCACCGGGCTGGGGACTAGCGGGGGCACAGATACGCAGTATTTT. The J gene is TRBJ2-3, the V gene TRBV5-6; 13 nucleotides agree with TRBD2. The CDR3 contains 17 residues. Germline trimming cut 6 bases from V and 1 base from J; bases unmatched to any gene: 8. Germline CDR1 SGHDT, CDR2 YYEEEE.

This chain links TRBV6-6 with TRBJ2-2; D is perhaps TRBD2 (6 bases). The CDR3 extends over 16 amino acids. The germline gives CDR1 MNHNY, CDR2 SVGAGI (reference sequence). V was shortened by 6 bases and J by 5 bases, with 19 bases between the two germline ends. The CDR3 loop reads CASSHLGGERTGELFF. The DNA of the CDR3 is TGTGCCAGCAGCCATTTAGGCGGGGAGAGAACCGGGGAGCTGTTTTTT.

This chain joins TRBV2 and TRBJ2-2; no clear D. The V gene lost 2 bases and the J gene lost 3 bases, with 10 bases spanning the gap. This CDR3 has 15 amino acids. Germline V lookup: CDR1 SNHLY, CDR2 FYNNEI. The CDR3 reads CASSEMGQYTGELFF. As DNA, the CDR3 is TGTGCCAGCAGTGAAATGGGTCAGTACACCGGGGAGCTGTTTTTT.

The chain combines TRBV5-1 with TRBJ2-1; TRBD2 matches at 12 bases. The V gene's germline CDR1 is SGHRS and CDR2 YFSETQ. Trimming cost V 1 base and J 8 bases; bases outside gene matches: 7. This CDR3 contains 16 residues. CDR3 bases: TGCGCCAGCAGCTTGATCACTAGCGGGGGGCAGGATGAGCAGTTCTTC. Its translation: CASSLITSGGQDEQFF.